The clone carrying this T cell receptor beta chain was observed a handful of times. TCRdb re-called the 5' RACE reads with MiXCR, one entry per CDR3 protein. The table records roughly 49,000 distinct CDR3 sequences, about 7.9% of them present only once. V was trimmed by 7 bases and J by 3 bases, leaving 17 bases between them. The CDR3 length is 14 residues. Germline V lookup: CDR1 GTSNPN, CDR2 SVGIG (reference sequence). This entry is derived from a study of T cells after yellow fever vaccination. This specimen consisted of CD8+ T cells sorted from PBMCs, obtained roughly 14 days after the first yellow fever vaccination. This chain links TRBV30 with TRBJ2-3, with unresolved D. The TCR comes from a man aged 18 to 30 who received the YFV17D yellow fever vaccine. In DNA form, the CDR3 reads TGTGCCTTCCGGACCTCGAAGGAGACAGATACGCAGTATTTT. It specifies CAFRTSKETDTQYF.